The rows below give T cell receptor beta chains drawn from one sample of a study of Tregs in tolerant kidney transplant recipients. Sequenced by immunoSEQ multiplex PCR; TCRdb stores in-frame clones only, minus some. The repertoire holds about 88,000 clones, roughly 92% seen once, with roughly 5% in the top ten. The sample comprised CD8+ T cells from blood. The origin of the receptors is a human donor in good health. The CDR3 runs from the conserved cysteine through the conserved F or W. The order of the fields is J gene, V gene, D gene, clone size, CDR3 protein, CDR3 DNA. D genes are given only for firm matches. The size field is filled for only some rows; it gives once, few, many or a size class.

TRBJ2-7	TRBV4-2	TRBD2	NA	CASGPLAGGSYEQYF	TGTGCCAGCGGACCACTAGCGGGGGGTAGTTACGAGCAGTACTTC
TRBJ2-1	TRBV25-1	TRBD1	NA	CASRWTGDEQFF	TGTGCCAGCAGATGGACAGGGGATGAGCAGTTCTTC
TRBJ2-7	TRBV11-3	NA	NA	CASSLEGRGGFYEQYF	TGTGCCAGCAGCTTAGAGGGCAGGGGCGGATTCTACGAGCAGTACTTC
TRBJ2-3	TRBV2	TRBD2	once	CASTPGTSGRVADTQYF	TGTGCCAGCACCCCCGGGACTAGCGGGAGGGTGGCAGATACGCAGTATTTT
TRBJ1-2	TRBV29-1	NA	NA	CSVGGQVYGYTF	TGCAGCGTTGGAGGACAAGTCTATGGCTACACCTTC
TRBJ2-1	TRBV4-2	TRBD2	NA	CASSQEAALAGDYNEQFF	TGTGCCAGCAGCCAAGAGGCCGCTCTAGCGGGAGACTACAATGAGCAGTTCTTC
TRBJ2-1	TRBV28	TRBD2	once	CASSFILAGGPKGNEQFF	TGTGCCAGCAGTTTCATCCTAGCGGGAGGGCCGAAAGGCAATGAGCAGTTCTTC
TRBJ1-1	TRBV7-9	TRBD1	NA	CASSSRDRGLPEAFF	TGTGCCAGCAGCTCCCGGGACAGGGGTCTGCCTGAAGCTTTCTTT
TRBJ2-7	TRBV6-1	NA	NA	CASSVTEPYEQYF	TGTGCCAGCAGTGTAACAGAACCCTACGAGCAGTACTTC
TRBJ1-4	TRBV25-1	TRBD1	NA	CASRIGTVDEKLFF	TGTGCCAGCAGGATCGGGACAGTTGATGAAAAACTGTTTTTT
TRBJ2-7	TRBV19	NA	NA	CASSPSWGSHEQYF	TGTGCCAGTAGCCCCTCCTGGGGTTCCCACGAGCAGTACTTC
TRBJ2-7	TRBV13	TRBD1	NA	CASSHTDRGYEQYF	TGTGCCAGCAGCCACACGGACAGGGGCTACGAGCAGTACTTC
TRBJ2-7	TRBV18	TRBD2	NA	CASSPTSGYEQYF	TGTGCCAGCTCGCCTACTAGCGGCTACGAGCAGTACTTC
TRBJ2-7	TRBV7-2	NA	NA	CASRGSSGVKYF	TGTGCCAGCAGAGGTAGTTCAGGGGTGAAGTACTTC
TRBJ2-2	TRBV1	NA	NA	CTSSQGVILGGGELFF	TGCACCAGCAGCCAGGGAGTTATTTTGGGGGGCGGGGAGCTGTTTTTT
TRBJ2-7	TRBV7-9	NA	NA	CASSLAQGLLGEQYF	TGTGCCAGCAGCCTGGCGCAGGGGTTACTTGGCGAGCAGTACTTC
TRBJ2-7	TRBV6-1	NA	NA	CASTPDSSYEQYF	TGTGCCAGCACACCGGACAGCTCCTACGAGCAGTACTTC
TRBJ2-7	TRBV6-1	NA	NA	CASSKGTGSSYEQYF	TGTGCCAGCTCGAAAGGTACAGGGAGCTCCTACGAGCAGTACTTC
TRBJ2-5	TRBV18	NA	NA	CASSPSGGRETQYF	TGTGCCAGCTCACCTAGTGGGGGTAGAGAGACCCAGTACTTC
TRBJ2-7	TRBV4-1	NA	NA	CASSPSNTPGQYF	TGCGCCAGCAGCCCTTCAAATACCCCAGGGCAGTACTTC
TRBJ2-7	TRBV16	NA	once	CASSQLSRYEQYF	TGTGCCAGCAGCCAATTATCCCGCTACGAGCAGTACTTC
TRBJ2-1	TRBV13	NA	NA	CASSLGGFPLYNEQFF	TGTGCCAGCAGCTTAGGAGGCTTTCCTCTCTACAATGAGCAGTTCTTC
TRBJ1-2	TRBV6-5	NA	medium-sized	CASSLGGYGYTF	TGTGCCAGCTCCCTCGGGGGCTATGGCTACACCTTC
TRBJ2-7	TRBV23-1	NA	NA	CASSQFGQGSSYEQYF	TGCGCCAGCAGTCAATTCGGGCAGGGGTCTTCCTACGAGCAGTACTTC
TRBJ2-5	TRBV11-2	TRBD2	NA	CASSSGSIPGGETQYF	TGTGCCAGCAGTAGCGGGAGTATCCCGGGTGGAGAGACCCAGTACTTC
TRBJ2-1	TRBV27	TRBD2	NA	CASSPRLAGGPGDEQFF	TGTGCCAGCAGTCCCCGACTAGCGGGAGGGCCCGGCGATGAGCAGTTCTTC
TRBJ2-3	TRBV9	NA	NA	CASSVSGSTDTQYF	TGTGCCAGCAGCGTATCGGGGAGCACAGATACGCAGTATTTT
TRBJ2-7	TRBV7-6	NA	NA	CASSLSLLVDEQYF	TGTGCCAGCAGCTTAAGTCTGTTGGTGGACGAGCAGTACTTC
TRBJ2-2	TRBV6-1	NA	few	CASSETYWAGELFF	TGTGCCAGCAGTGAAACCTATTGGGCCGGGGAGCTGTTTTTT
TRBJ2-3	TRBV7-2	TRBD2	NA	CASQPSAGVTDTQYF	TGTGCCAGCCAACCTTCAGCGGGGGTCACAGATACGCAGTATTTT
TRBJ1-4	TRBV6-5	NA	NA	CASSYSNDRSNEKLFF	TGTGCCAGCAGTTACTCCAACGACAGGTCTAATGAAAAACTGTTTTTT
TRBJ1-3	TRBV5-1	NA	NA	CASSLTGGFGNTIYF	TGCGCCAGCAGCTTGACAGGAGGATTCGGAAACACCATATATTTT
TRBJ2-5	TRBV7-9	NA	NA	CASSLSLRQTQYF	TGTGCCAGCAGCCTTTCCTTAAGGCAGACCCAGTACTTC
TRBJ2-1	TRBV28	TRBD2	NA	CASSLVTSGRFNEQFF	TGTGCCAGCAGTCTCGTCACTAGCGGGAGGTTCAATGAGCAGTTCTTC
TRBJ1-5	TRBV30	TRBD1	few	CAWQKGTGRNQPQHF	TGTGCCTGGCAAAAAGGGACAGGGCGCAATCAGCCCCAGCATTTT
TRBJ1-4	TRBV9	NA	NA	CASSVVPQTQRTNEKLFF	TGTGCCAGCAGCGTAGTTCCACAGACCCAAAGAACTAATGAAAAACTGTTTTTT
TRBJ2-7	TRBV4-1	NA	once	CASSQVGVGRVGYEQYF	TGCGCCAGCAGCCAAGTGGGTGTGGGACGGGTGGGCTACGAGCAGTACTTC
TRBJ1-1	TRBV19	NA	NA	CASSIDVETQAFF	TGTGCCAGTAGTATAGATGTAGAGACCCAAGCTTTCTTT
TRBJ1-4	TRBV19	NA	NA	CASKPYVRNEKLFF	TGTGCCAGTAAGCCTTATGTCCGCAATGAAAAACTGTTTTTT
TRBJ1-2	TRBV7-8	TRBD1	NA	CASSDHTGGNGYTF	TGTGCCAGCAGCGATCATACAGGGGGCAATGGCTACACCTTC
TRBJ2-3	TRBV7-2	TRBD2	NA	CASSFGTSLVTQYF	TGTGCCAGCAGCTTCGGGACTAGCTTGGTTACGCAGTATTTT
TRBJ1-4	TRBV7-8	NA	NA	CASSLAGGLREKLFF	TGTGCCAGCAGCTTAGCTGGGGGGCTACGCGAAAAACTGTTTTTT
TRBJ2-1	TRBV6-5	NA	NA	CASSTASNEQFF	TGTGCCAGCAGTACGGCCAGTAATGAGCAGTTCTTC
TRBJ1-4	TRBV27	NA	NA	CASSHTGRSNEKLFF	TGTGCCAGCAGTCATACAGGGAGGAGTAATGAAAAACTGTTTTTT
TRBJ2-7	TRBV6-5	NA	NA	CASSYSKAFTTYEQYF	TGTGCCAGCAGTTACTCGAAGGCATTCACCACCTACGAGCAGTACTTC
TRBJ2-3	TRBV29-1	NA	NA	CSVVGYSSTDTQYF	TGCAGCGTTGTCGGCTACTCTAGCACAGATACGCAGTATTTT
TRBJ2-3	TRBV30	TRBD1	NA	CAWSAGTGILLESTDTQYF	TGTGCCTGGAGTGCCGGGACAGGGATTTTGTTGGAGAGCACAGATACGCAGTATTTT
TRBJ1-2	TRBV19	TRBD1	NA	CASSIVPGGHYGYTF	TGTGCCAGTAGTATAGTTCCAGGGGGTCACTATGGCTACACCTTC
TRBJ1-1	TRBV5-1	NA	NA	CASSPEGHFSEAFF	TGCGCCAGCAGCCCAGAGGGACACTTCTCTGAAGCTTTCTTT
TRBJ1-1	TRBV9	NA	NA	CASSAPGGHTEAFF	TGTGCCAGCAGCGCACCCGGTGGACACACTGAAGCTTTCTTT
TRBJ2-2	TRBV2	NA	once	CASSGRVSGGELFF	TGTGCCAGCAGTGGGCGGGTGTCAGGCGGGGAGCTGTTTTTT
TRBJ1-2	TRBV6-6	NA	NA	CASSIGPLGYTF	TGTGCCAGCAGTATCGGACCCCTCGGCTACACCTTC
TRBJ1-2	TRBV6-5	TRBD1	once	CASSYSGQGADGYTF	TGTGCCAGCAGTTACTCGGGACAGGGGGCGGATGGCTACACCTTC
TRBJ2-2	TRBV7-8	NA	NA	CASSLAPGPTGELFF	TGTGCCAGCAGCTTAGCTCCTGGACCCACCGGGGAGCTGTTTTTT
TRBJ2-3	TRBV13	NA	once	CASSLMGGPSTDTQYF	TGTGCCAGCAGCCTAATGGGGGGGCCTAGCACAGATACGCAGTATTTT
TRBJ1-2	TRBV6-1	NA	NA	CASNQGLADYGYTF	TGTGCCAGCAACCAGGGGCTCGCTGACTATGGCTACACCTTC
TRBJ2-7	TRBV19	TRBD1	NA	CASSAAGTGIYEQYF	TGTGCCAGTAGTGCCGCCGGGACAGGGATCTACGAGCAGTACTTC
TRBJ1-2	TRBV10-2	NA	NA	CASSEVSLDRGYTF	TGCGCCAGCAGTGAGGTGTCACTAGACCGTGGCTACACCTTC
TRBJ2-2	TRBV7-9	NA	once	CASRDTGELFF	TGTGCCAGCAGAGACACCGGGGAGCTGTTTTTT
TRBJ1-4	TRBV30	TRBD1	NA	CASGQAINEKLFF	TGTGCCTCTGGACAGGCTATTAATGAAAAACTGTTTTTT